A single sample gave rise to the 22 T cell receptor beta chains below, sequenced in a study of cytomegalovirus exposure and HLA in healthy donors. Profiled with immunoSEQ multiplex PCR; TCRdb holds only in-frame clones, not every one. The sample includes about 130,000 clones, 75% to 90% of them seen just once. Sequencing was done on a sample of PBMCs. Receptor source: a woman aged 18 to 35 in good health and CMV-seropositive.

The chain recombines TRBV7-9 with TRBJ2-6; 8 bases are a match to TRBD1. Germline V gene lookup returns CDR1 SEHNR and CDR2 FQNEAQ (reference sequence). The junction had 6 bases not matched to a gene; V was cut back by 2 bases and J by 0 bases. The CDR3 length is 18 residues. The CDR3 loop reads CASSLKTGAGSGANVLTF. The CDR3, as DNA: TGTGCCAGCAGCTTAAAGACAGGGGCAGGCTCTGGGGCCAACGTCCTGACTTTC.

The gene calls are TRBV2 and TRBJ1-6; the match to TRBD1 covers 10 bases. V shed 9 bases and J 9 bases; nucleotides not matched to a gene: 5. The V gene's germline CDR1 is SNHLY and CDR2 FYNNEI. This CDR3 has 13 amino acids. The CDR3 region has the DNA TGTGCCAGTTCCGGGACAGGGGTTTCACCCCTCCACTTT. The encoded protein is CASSGTGVSPLHF.

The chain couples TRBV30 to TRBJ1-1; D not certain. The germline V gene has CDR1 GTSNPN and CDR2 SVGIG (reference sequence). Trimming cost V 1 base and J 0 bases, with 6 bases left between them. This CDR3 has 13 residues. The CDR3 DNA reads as TGTGCCTGGAGTGCCGGGGTGAACACTGAAGCTTTCTTT. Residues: CAWSAGVNTEAFF.

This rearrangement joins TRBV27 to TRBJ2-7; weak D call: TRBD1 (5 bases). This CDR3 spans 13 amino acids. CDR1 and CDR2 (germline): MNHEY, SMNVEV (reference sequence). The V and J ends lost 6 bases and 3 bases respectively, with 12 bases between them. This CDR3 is CASRTADSYEQYF. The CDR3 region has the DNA TGTGCCAGCAGAACTGCCGACAGCTACGAGCAGTACTTC.

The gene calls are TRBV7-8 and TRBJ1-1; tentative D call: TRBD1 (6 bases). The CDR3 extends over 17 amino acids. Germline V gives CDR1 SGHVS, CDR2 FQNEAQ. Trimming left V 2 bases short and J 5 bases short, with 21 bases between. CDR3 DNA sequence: TGTGCCAGCAGCTTAACGGGGGGGCAGAAAAAGGGGACTGAAGCTTTCTTT. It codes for CASSLTGGQKKGTEAFF.

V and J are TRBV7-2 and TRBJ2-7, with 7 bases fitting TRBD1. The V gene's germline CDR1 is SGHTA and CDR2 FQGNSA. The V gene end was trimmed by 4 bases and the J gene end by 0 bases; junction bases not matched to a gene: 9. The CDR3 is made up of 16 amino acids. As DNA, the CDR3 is TGTGCCAGCAGCTGGGAGACAGGGAGAAGCTCCTACGAGCAGTACTTC. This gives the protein CASSWETGRSSYEQYF.

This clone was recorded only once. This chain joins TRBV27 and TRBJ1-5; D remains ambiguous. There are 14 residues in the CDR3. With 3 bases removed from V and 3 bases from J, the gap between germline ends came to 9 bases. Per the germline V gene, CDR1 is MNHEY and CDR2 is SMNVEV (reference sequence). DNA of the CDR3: TGTGCCAGCAGTTTTGGGCGGGACAATCAGCCCCAGCATTTT. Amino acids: CASSFGRDNQPQHF.

The CDR3 coding sequence is TGTGCCAGCAGTTTATCGGGATCCGGGACTAGCGGCTACGAGCAGTACTTC. This translates into CASSLSGSGTSGYEQYF. The V gene is TRBV27, the J gene TRBJ2-7, with 11 bases lining up with TRBD2. Germline-derived CDR1 and CDR2 are MNHEY and SMNVEV (reference sequence). The CDR3 sequence is 17 residues long. The V segment lost 0 bases and the J segment 3 bases; nucleotides outside the gene matches: 7.

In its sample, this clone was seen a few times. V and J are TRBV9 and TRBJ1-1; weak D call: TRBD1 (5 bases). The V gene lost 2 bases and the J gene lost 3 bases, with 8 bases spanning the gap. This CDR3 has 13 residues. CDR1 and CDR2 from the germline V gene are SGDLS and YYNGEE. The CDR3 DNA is TGTGCCAGCAGCGTTCAGGGATACACTGAAGCTTTCTTT. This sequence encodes CASSVQGYTEAFF. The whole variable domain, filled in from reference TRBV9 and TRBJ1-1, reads DSGVTQTPKHLITATGQRVTLRCSPRSGDLSVYWYQQSLDQGLQFLIQYYNGEERAKGNILERFSAQQFPDLHSELNLSSLELGDSALYFCASSVQGYTEAFFGQGTRLTVV.

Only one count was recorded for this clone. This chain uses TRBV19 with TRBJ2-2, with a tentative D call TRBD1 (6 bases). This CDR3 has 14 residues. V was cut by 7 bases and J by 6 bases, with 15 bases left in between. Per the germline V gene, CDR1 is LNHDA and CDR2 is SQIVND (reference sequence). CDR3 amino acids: CASTADRWAGELFF. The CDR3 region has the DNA TGTGCCAGTACCGCAGACAGGTGGGCCGGGGAGCTGTTTTTT.

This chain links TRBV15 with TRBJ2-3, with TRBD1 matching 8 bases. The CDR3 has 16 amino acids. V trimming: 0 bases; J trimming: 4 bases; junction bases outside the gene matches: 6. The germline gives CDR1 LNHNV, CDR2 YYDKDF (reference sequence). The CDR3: CATSREGDRTADTQYF. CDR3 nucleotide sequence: TGTGCCACCAGCAGAGAGGGGGACAGGACCGCAGATACGCAGTATTTT.

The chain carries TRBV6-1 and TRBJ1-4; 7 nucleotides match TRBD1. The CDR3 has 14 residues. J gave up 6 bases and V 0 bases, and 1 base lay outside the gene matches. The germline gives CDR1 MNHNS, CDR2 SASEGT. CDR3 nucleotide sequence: TGTGCCAGCAGTGAAGCAGGGGGCCATGAAAAACTGTTTTTT. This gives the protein CASSEAGGHEKLFF.

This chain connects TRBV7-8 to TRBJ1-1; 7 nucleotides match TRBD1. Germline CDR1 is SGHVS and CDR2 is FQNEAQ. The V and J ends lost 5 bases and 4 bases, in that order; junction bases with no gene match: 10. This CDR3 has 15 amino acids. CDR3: CASSVDRAFGTEAFF. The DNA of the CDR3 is TGTGCCAGCAGCGTAGACAGGGCCTTTGGCACTGAAGCTTTCTTT.

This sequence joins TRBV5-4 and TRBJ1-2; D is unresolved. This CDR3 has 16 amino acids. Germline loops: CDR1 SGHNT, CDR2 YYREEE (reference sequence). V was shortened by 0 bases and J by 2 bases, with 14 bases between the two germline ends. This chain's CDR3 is CASSLENTDLNYGYTF. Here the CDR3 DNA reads TGTGCCAGCAGCTTGGAAAATACAGACCTGAACTATGGCTACACCTTC.

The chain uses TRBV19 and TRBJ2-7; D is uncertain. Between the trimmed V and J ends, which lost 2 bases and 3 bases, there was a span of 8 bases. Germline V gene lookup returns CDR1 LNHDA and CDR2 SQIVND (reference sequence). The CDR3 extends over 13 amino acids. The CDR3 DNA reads TGTGCCAGTAGTATATCCCCCGGCTACGAGCAGTACTTC. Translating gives CASSISPGYEQYF.

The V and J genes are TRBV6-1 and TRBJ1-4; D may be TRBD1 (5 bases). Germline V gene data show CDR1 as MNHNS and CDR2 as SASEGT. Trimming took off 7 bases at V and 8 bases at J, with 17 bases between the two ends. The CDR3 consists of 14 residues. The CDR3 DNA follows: TGTGCCAGCACTCCGGCGCGACAGAACGAAAAACTGTTTTTT. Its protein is CASTPARQNEKLFF.

The DNA of the CDR3 is TGCAGCGTTGATAGGGGCACTGAAGCTTTCTTT. Translated, it gives CSVDRGTEAFF. This chain links TRBV29-1 with TRBJ1-1, with D perhaps TRBD1 (5 bases). Germline assignment: CDR1 SQVTM and CDR2 ANQGSEA. The CDR3 extends over 11 amino acids. V lost 3 bases to trimming and J lost 4 bases, with 6 bases between them. Variable domain in full (rest from reference TRBV29-1 and TRBJ1-1): SAVISQKPSRDICQRGTSLTIQCQVDSQVTMMFWYRQQPGQSLTLIATANQGSEATYESGFVIDKFPISRPNLTFSTLTVSNMSPEDSSIYLCSVDRGTEAFFGQGTRLTVV.

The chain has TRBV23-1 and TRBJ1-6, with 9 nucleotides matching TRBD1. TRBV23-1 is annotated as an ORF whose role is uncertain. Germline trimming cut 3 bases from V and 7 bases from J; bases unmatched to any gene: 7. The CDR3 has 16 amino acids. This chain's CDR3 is CASSHPRTGENSPLHF. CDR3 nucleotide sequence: TGCGCCAGCAGTCACCCGAGGACAGGGGAGAATTCACCCCTCCACTTT.

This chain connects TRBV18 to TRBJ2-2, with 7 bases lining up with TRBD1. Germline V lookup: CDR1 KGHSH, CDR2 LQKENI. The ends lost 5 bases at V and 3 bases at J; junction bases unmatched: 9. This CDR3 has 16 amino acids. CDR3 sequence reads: CASSTLYRGDTGELFF. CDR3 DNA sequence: TGTGCCAGCTCAACCCTGTACAGGGGCGACACCGGGGAGCTGTTTTTT.

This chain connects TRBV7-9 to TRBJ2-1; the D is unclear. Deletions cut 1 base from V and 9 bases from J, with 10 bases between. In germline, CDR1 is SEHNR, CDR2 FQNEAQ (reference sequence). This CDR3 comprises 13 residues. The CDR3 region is CASSLERYVEQFF. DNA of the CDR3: TGTGCCAGCAGCTTAGAGAGATATGTTGAGCAGTTCTTC.

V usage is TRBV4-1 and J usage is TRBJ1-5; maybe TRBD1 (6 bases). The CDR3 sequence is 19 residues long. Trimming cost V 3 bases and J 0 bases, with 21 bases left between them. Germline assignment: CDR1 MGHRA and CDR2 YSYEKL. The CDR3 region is CASSQHSSGTRYSNQPQHF. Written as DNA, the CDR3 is TGCGCCAGCAGCCAGCATTCCTCCGGGACAAGATATAGCAATCAGCCCCAGCATTTT.

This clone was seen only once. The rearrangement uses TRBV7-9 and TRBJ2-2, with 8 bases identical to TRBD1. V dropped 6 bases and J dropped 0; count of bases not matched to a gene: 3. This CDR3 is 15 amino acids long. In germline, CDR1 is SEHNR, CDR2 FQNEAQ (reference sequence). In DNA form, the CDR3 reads TGTGCCAGCAGGGACAGGGAACCGAACACCGGGGAGCTGTTTTTT. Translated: CASRDREPNTGELFF.